The T cell receptor beta chain described here comes from a study of T cell responses to AZD1222 COVID-19 vaccine. Whole-study results and caveats: Mostly white British, mostly female donors; authors suggested clonal diversity may be underestimated. Spike-spanning, vaccine-associated CD4 TCRs were dominant at 160-218 and 743-854. It was only after the peak T cell response that any repertoires were sampled.

Germline trimming cut 2 bases from V and 5 bases from J; bases unmatched to any gene: 5. Per germline, CDR1 SEHNR and CDR2 FQNEAQ (reference sequence). This CDR3 region has 15 residues. Both about-4-week and about-12-week second-dose recipients were combined. Of note for this clone: The antigen remains undetermined.

Libraries were prepared by immunoSEQ multiplex PCR; TCRdb keeps only in-frame clonotypes and omits some of them. The data hold over 150,000 clones, with around 88% observed a single time. The sample here was peripheral blood, taken 28 days after the second AZD1222 dose. V gene TRBV7-9 combines with J gene TRBJ2-7; TRBD1 matches at 11 bases. The source of this sequence is an adult who received the AZD1222 COVID-19 vaccine. The chain's CDR3 is CASSLFGTGGDEQYF. The CDR3 nucleotides read TGTGCCAGCAGCTTATTCGGGACAGGGGGGGACGAGCAGTACTTC.